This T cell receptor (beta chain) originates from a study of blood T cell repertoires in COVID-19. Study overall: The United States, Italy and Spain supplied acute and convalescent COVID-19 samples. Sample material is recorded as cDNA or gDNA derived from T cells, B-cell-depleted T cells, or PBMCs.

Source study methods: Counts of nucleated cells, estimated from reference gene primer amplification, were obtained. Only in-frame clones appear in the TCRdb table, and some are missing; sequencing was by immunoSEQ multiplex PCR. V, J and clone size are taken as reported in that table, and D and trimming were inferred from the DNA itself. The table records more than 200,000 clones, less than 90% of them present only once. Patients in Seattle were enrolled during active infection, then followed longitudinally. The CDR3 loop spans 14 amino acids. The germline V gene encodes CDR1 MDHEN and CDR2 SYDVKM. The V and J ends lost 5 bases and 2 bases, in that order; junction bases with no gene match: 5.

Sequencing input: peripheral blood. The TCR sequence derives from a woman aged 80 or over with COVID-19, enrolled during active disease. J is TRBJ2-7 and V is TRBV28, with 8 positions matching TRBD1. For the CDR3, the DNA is TGTGCCAGCAGTGGACAGGGATATACCTACGAGCAGTACTTC. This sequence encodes CASSGQGYTYEQYF.